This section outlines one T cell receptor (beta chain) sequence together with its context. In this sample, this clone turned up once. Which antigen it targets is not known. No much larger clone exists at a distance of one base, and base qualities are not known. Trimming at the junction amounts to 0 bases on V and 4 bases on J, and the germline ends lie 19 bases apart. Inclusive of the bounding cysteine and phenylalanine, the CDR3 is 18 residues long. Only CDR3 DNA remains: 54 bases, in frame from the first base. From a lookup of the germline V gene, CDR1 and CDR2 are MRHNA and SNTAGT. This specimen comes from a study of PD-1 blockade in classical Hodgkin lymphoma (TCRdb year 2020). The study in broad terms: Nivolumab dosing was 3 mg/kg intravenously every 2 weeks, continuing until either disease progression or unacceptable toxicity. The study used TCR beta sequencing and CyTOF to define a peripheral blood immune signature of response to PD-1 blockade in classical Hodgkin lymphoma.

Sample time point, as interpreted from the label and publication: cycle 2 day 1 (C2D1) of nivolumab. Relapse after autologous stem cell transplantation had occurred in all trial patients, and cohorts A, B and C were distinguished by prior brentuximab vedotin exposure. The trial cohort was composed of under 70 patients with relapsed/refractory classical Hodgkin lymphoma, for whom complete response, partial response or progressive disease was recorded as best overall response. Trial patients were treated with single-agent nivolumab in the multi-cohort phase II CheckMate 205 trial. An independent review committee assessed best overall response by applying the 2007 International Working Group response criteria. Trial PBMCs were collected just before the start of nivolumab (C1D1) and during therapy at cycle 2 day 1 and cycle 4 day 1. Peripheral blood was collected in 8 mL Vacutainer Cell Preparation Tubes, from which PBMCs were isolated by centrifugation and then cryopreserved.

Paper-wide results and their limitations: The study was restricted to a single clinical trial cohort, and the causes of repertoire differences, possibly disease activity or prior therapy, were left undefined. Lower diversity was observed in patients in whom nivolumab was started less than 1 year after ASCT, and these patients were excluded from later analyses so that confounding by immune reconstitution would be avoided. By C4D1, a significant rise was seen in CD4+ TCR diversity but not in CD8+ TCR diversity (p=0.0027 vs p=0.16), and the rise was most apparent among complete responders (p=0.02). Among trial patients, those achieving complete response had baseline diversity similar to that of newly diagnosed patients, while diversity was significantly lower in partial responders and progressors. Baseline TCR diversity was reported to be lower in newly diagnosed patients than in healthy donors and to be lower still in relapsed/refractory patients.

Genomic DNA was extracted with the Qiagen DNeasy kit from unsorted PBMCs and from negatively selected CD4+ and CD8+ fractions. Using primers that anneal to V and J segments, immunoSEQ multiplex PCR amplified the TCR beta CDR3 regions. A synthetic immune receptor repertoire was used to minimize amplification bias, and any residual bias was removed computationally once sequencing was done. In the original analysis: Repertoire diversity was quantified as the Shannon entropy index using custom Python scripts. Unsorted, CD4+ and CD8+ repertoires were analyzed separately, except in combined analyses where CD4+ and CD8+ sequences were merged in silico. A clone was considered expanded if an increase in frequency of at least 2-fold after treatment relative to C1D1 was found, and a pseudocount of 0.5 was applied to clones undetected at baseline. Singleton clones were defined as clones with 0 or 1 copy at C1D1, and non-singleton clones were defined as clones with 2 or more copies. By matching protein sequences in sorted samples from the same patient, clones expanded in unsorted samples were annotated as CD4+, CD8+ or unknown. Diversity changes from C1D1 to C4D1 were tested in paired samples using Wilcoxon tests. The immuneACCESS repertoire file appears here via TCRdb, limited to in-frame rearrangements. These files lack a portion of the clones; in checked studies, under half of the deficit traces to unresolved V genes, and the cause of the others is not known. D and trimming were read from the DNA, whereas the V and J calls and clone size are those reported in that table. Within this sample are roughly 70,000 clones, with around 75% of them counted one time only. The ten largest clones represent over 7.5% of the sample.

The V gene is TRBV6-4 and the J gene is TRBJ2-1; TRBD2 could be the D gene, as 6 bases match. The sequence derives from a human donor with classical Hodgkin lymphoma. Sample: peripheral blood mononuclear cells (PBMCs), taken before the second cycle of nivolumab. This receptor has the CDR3 CASSDSGGRRKSYNEQFF. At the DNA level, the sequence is TGTGCCAGCAGTGACTCAGGAGGGCGGAGGAAGTCTTACAATGAGCAGTTCTTC.